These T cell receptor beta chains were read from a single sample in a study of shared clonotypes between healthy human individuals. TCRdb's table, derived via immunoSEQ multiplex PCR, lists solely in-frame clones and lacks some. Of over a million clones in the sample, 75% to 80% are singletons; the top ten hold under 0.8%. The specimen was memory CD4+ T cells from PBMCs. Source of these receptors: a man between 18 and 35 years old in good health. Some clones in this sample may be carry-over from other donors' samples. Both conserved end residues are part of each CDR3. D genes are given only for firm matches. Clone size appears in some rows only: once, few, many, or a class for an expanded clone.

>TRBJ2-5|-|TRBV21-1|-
TGTGCCAGCAGCAAGTCTCTGAAGACTAGCGGGAGGGTGAAGGAGACCCAGTACTTC
CASSKSLKTSGRVKETQYF
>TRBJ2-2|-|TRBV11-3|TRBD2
TGTGCCAGCAGCCAAATAGCGGGGACCAACACCGGGGAGCTGTTTTTT
CASSQIAGTNTGELFF
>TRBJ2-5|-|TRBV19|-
TGTGCCAGTAGTTCAGCAGCACAAGAGACCCAGTACTTC
CASSSAAQETQYF
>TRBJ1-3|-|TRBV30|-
TGTGCCTGGAGCGGTCCTGGAAACACCATATATTTT
CAWSGPGNTIYF
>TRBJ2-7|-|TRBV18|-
TGTGCCAGCTCACCAAGGGACAAGGGCGAGCAGTACTTC
CASSPRDKGEQYF
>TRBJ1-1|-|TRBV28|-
TGTGCCAGCCGCAGACACGGCACTGAAGCTTTCTTT
CASRRHGTEAFF
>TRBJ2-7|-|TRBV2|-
TGTGCCAGCAGTGACTCTTTTGGGGGTGGGCACGAGCAGTACTTC
CASSDSFGGGHEQYF
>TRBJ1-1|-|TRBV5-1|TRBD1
TGCGCCAGCAGCTTTACAGGGGGCGCAAACACTGAAGCTTTCTTT
CASSFTGGANTEAFF
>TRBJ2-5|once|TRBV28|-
TGTGCCAGCAGAAGGATGGCTAGCGCCCGAGGGGAGACCCAGTACTTC
CASRRMASARGETQYF
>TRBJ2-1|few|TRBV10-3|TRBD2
TGTGCCATCAGTGAACCGGGACTAGCGTACAATGAGCAGTTCTTC
CAISEPGLAYNEQFF
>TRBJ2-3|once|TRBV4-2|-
TGTGCCAGCAGCCAAGTTTTCCAGGCCTCCGGAGATACGCAGTATTTT
CASSQVFQASGDTQYF
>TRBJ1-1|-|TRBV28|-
TGTGCCACCAGTTTTTCGGGGATGAACACTGAAGCTTTCTTT
CATSFSGMNTEAFF
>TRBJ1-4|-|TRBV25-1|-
TGTGCCAGCCTTGATCCAGGAACTAATGAAAAACTGTTTTTT
CASLDPGTNEKLFF